This TCR beta chain stems from a study of shared clonotypes between healthy human individuals. Some clones are missing from TCRdb's copy, which holds only in-frame ones; the method was immunoSEQ multiplex PCR. Of 2 million to 2.5 million clones listed, approximately 94% are singletons. The ends were cut back, 4 bases at V and 0 bases at J, with 6 bases in the middle. Germline CDR1 is ENHRY and CDR2 is SYGVKD. This CDR3 has 13 amino acids. The sample taken for sequencing was naive CD4+ T cells sorted from blood. Subset specified: CD45RA+ positively selected. The chain uses TRBV10-3 and TRBJ1-2; D remains ambiguous. This TCR was recovered from a man younger than 30 in good health. The CDR3 region has the DNA TGTGCCATCAGTGCGATAGCTAACTATGGCTACACCTTC. Translating gives CAISAIANYGYTF.